These T cell receptor beta chains were read from a single sample in a study of CD4 and CD8 cells across lung adenocarcinoma regions. TCRdb ran MiXCR on the PCR reads and lists one entry per CDR3 protein. The sample lists 8,400 or so distinct CDR3 sequences, 35% to 50% occurring once. What was sequenced was CD4+ T cells from the margin of a lung tumor. The origin of the receptors is a female donor with lung adenocarcinoma. The CD4 and CD8 labels of this study may be unreliable. The CDR3 runs from the conserved cysteine through the conserved F or W. A D gene is named only where the DNA matches it firmly. Size values are once, few and many counts, or a class for expanded clones, and some rows have none.

j_gene,abundance,d_gene,v_gene,len,CDR3aa,CDR3nt
TRBJ2-2,many,TRBD1,TRBV7-2,16,CASSLGYRGPTGELFF,TGTGCCAGCAGCCTAGGTTACAGGGGGCCAACCGGGGAGCTGTTTTTT
TRBJ2-1,medium-sized,TRBD2,TRBV14,15,CASSQGLGGSYEQFF,TGTGCCAGCAGCCAAGGTTTGGGCGGGAGTTATGAGCAGTTCTTC
TRBJ2-3,.,.,TRBV7-2,15,CARGFGGGYPDTQYF,TGTGCCAGGGGCTTCGGGGGCGGTTACCCAGATACGCAGTATTTT
TRBJ2-1,.,.,TRBV6-1,16,CASSQTGGWAYNMQFF,TGTGCCAGCAGCCAGACTGGGGGGTGGGCCTACAATATGCAGTTCTTC
TRBJ2-1,.,.,TRBV6-5,13,CASSYSMSNEQFF,TGTGCCAGCAGTTACTCGATGTCCAATGAGCAGTTCTTC
TRBJ2-3,.,TRBD2,TRBV27,16,CASSLGLAGVKETQYF,TGTGCCAGCAGTTTAGGACTAGCGGGAGTGAAAGAGACGCAGTATTTT
TRBJ2-5,.,.,TRBV12-3/TRBV12-4,14,CAGRSRRDQDTQYF,TGTGCGGGCCGTTCGCGCCGGGACCAAGATACCCAGTACTTC
TRBJ1-6,medium-sized,.,TRBV6-1,14,CASSTDGGLVTLHF,TGTGCCAGCAGTACGGACGGAGGGTTGGTAACCCTCCACTTT
TRBJ2-4,.,TRBD1,TRBV7-2,17,CASSYTGTGHNQNIQYF,TGTGCCAGCAGCTACACCGGGACAGGGCATAACCAAAACATCCAGTACTTC
TRBJ2-1,medium-sized,.,TRBV6-2/TRBV6-3,13,CASSYSLGNEQFF,TGTGCCAGCAGTTACTCTCTGGGAAATGAGCAGTTCTTC
TRBJ2-1,many,TRBD2,TRBV27,15,CASSLVAGGYNEQFF,TGTGCCAGCAGTCTCGTGGCGGGAGGGTACAATGAGCAGTTCTTC
TRBJ2-5,.,TRBD2,TRBV27,19,CASSLSIGTSGRARETQYF,TGTGCCAGCAGTTTATCGATTGGGACTAGCGGGAGGGCCCGGGAGACCCAGTACTTC
TRBJ2-7,many,TRBD2,TRBV6-1,16,CASIRASGGDLYEQYF,TGTGCCAGCATCAGGGCCTCCGGGGGGGATCTCTACGAGCAGTACTTC
TRBJ2-1,.,TRBD2,TRBV27,14,CASRLAGGVNEQFF,TGTGCCAGCAGACTAGCGGGAGGTGTAAATGAGCAGTTCTTC
TRBJ2-3,.,.,TRBV6-5,16,CASSYGVVTNTGTQYF,TGTGCCAGCAGTTACGGGGTGGTCACGAACACCGGGACGCAGTATTTT
TRBJ2-4,.,.,TRBV6-4,14,CASSDSGPHNEQYF,TGTGCCAGCAGTGACTCGGGGCCACACAATGAGCAGTACTTC
TRBJ2-7,medium-sized,TRBD1,TRBV27,15,CASSGLRDRDYEQYF,TGTGCCAGCAGTGGGCTCCGGGACAGGGACTACGAGCAGTACTTC
TRBJ2-7,.,TRBD1,TRBV27,14,CASRITGANYEQYF,TGTGCCAGCAGAATAACAGGGGCGAACTACGAGCAGTACTTC
TRBJ2-7,.,.,TRBV25-1,11,CASSGGREQYF,TGTGCCAGCAGTGGGGGACGCGAGCAGTACTTC